This T cell receptor beta chain was retrieved from a study of cytotoxic CD8 clonotypes in ibrutinib-treated CLL. Study-level findings and limits: Clonality at baseline surpassed age-matched healthy donors and tracked circulating CD8+ T-cell counts. The study sampled sustained-remission and progressing patients at different times.

Germline-derived CDR1 and CDR2 are SGHTA and FQGTGA. This CDR3 has 16 residues. Trimming took 0 bases from V and 3 from J, leaving 12 bases between them. This clone was seen a few times. Its target is unknown. The intended depth for sequencing was 1 in 200,000 to 1 in 1 million T cells. The protocol was immunoSEQ multiplex PCR, while the TCRdb copy is restricted to in-frame clones and leaves out a portion. The data contain about 270,000 clones, roughly three quarters of them singletons. The sequencing used PBMCs, collected at disease progression, from a patient treated with ibrutinib. The chain couples TRBV7-3 to TRBJ2-1, with D possibly being TRBD1 (6 bases). This receptor was obtained from a human donor with chronic lymphocytic leukemia. The CDR3 spells CASSLTFRTDYNEQFF. The CDR3 nucleotides read TGTGCCAGCAGCTTAACGTTCCGGACAGACTACAATGAGCAGTTCTTC.